Shown below are 7 T cell receptor beta chains from a single sample sequenced in a study of T cell clonality in common variable immunodeficiency. TCRdb keeps only in-frame clones here, not all; method: immunoSEQ multiplex PCR. The sample gives about 39,000 clones, none seen only once, and the top ten clones hold approximately 2.6%. The specimen sequenced was peripheral blood mononuclear cells. Source of these receptors: a person aged 18 to 75 in good health.

This clone was observed at least ten times. The CDR3 bases that were read are TGTGCCAGCAGCTTGGCTAGCGGGTACAATGAG. Translating gives CASSLASGYNE. The CDR3 in its entirety is CASSLASGYNEQFF. The V and J genes are TRBV7-2 and TRBJ2-1; 8 nucleotides match TRBD2. The CDR3 end is not reached by the read, which stops 3 residues before it; the germline J gene fills it in. J was trimmed by 4 bases and V by 3 bases; bases with no gene match: 2. CDR1 is SGHTA, CDR2 FQGNSA, per germline. CDR3 length: 14 amino acids.

Many counts were recorded for this clone. The read stops 3 residues short of the end of the CDR3; the missing end is completed from the germline J gene. The V gene is TRBV27, the J gene TRBJ2-3; 11 bases agree with TRBD2. Losses at the gene ends were 2 bases for V and 8 bases for J; bases not matched to a gene: 6. This CDR3 is 15 amino acids long. Germline CDR1 and CDR2: MNHEY and SMNVEV (reference sequence). The CDR3 reads CASSLVAGGPPTQYF. Partial CDR3 DNA: TGTGCCAGCAGTTTAGTAGCGGGAGGGCCCCCTACG.

This clone has more than one count but fewer than ten. The read comes to an end 3 residues before the CDR3 does, leaving the germline J gene to fill in the end. The V and J genes are TRBV19 and TRBJ2-1, with a weak D call TRBD1 (5 bases). Trimming cost V 5 bases and J 7 bases, with 18 bases left between them. Looked up from germline, CDR1 is LNHDA and CDR2 is SQIVND (reference sequence). CDR3 size: 15 residues. The part of the CDR3 DNA that was read is TGTGCCAGTAGTCTAAGGGGCCTAGGTACGAATGAG. Translating gives CASSLRGLGTNE. The complete CDR3 protein is CASSLRGLGTNEQFF.

In its sample, this clone was seen many times. The read falls 3 residues short of the CDR3 end, and the missing part is taken from the germline J gene. The chain recombines TRBV20-1 with TRBJ1-2; TRBD1 is a possible D gene (6 bases). Germline CDR1 reads DFQATT; CDR2 reads SNEGSKA (reference sequence). Trimming removed 0 bases at V and 4 bases at J, with 15 bases between. The CDR3 has 15 amino acids. Incomplete CDR3 DNA: TGCAGTGCTAGAGATCTACAGGGCCTACTCTATGGC. Its translation: CSARDLQGLLYG. From start to end, the CDR3 is CSARDLQGLLYGYTF.

Remarks on this clone: The observed sequence ends 3 residues before the CDR3 terminus, with the missing tail filled in from the germline J gene. The gene calls are TRBV18 and TRBJ1-5, with a tentative D call TRBD1 (5 bases). CDR1 KGHSH and CDR2 LQKENI come from the germline V gene. V lost 0 bases to trimming and J lost 1 base, with 10 bases between them. The CDR3 length is 16 residues. CDR3 bases read: TGTGCCAGCTCACCACCGGGGGGGGACAGCAATCAGCCC. Translation: CASSPPGGDSNQP. The full CDR3 sequence reads CASSPPGGDSNQPQHF. The full variable domain, completed using reference TRBV18 and TRBJ1-5, is NAGVMQNPRHLVRRRGQEARLRCSPMKGHSHVYWYRQLPEEGLKFMVYLQKENIIDESGMPKERFSAEFPKEGPSILRIQQVVRGDSAAYFCASSPPGGDSNQPQHFGDGTRLSIL.

This clone has ten or more counts. The read falls 3 residues short of the CDR3 end, and the missing part is taken from the germline J gene. The genes are TRBV30 and TRBJ2-7; the D is unclear. Per germline, CDR1 GTSNPN and CDR2 SVGIG (reference sequence). Trimming pared 0 bases from V and 5 bases from J, leaving 5 bases between. This CDR3 is built from 11 residues. CDR3 protein: CAWSVLDEQYF. The sequenced CDR3 bases are TGTGCCTGGAGTGTACTGGACGAG.

In its sample, this clone was seen many times. The CDR3 is cut off 3 residues early in the read; its end comes from the germline J gene. The V gene is TRBV6-4, the J gene TRBJ2-2; no definite D call. V was shortened by 4 bases and J by 1 base, with 4 bases between the two germline ends. Germline assignment: CDR1 MRHNA and CDR2 SNTAGT. The CDR3 consists of 13 residues. The CDR3 here is CASSGRNTGELFF. The CDR3 bases that were read are TGTGCCAGCAGTGGTAGGAACACCGGGGAG.